The 15 T cell receptor beta chains in this list originate from one sample, sequenced in a study of T cell responses to AZD1222 COVID-19 vaccine (dated by TCRdb to about 2021). The sample's time point, from its label and the paper: baseline before first vaccination. The treatment or condition label for this specimen denotes: meningococcal conjugate vaccine given as trial control. The receptor library was made with the immunoSEQ multiplex PCR assay. In its TCRdb copy, this immuneACCESS table keeps in-frame sequences only and misses some clones. Where compared with another copy, unresolved V genes explain less than half of these, and the others have no known cause. Across this sample there are around 84,000 clones, with just over 90% seen only once. In total, the top ten clones hold around 7.1% of the sample. The sample here was peripheral blood, taken on day 0 of MenACWY control vaccination. The receptor set was obtained from an adult in good health.

The chain has TRBV6-6 and TRBJ2-5, with TRBD1 matching 9 bases. This CDR3 has 15 amino acids. The V gene end was trimmed by 5 bases and the J gene end by 4 bases; junction bases not matched to a gene: 8. Germline assignment: CDR1 MNHNY and CDR2 SVGAGI (reference sequence). The CDR3 DNA follows: TGTGCCAGCAGTACCCACGGGACAGGGCGAGAGACCCAGTACTTC. Translation: CASSTHGTGRETQYF.

This rearrangement joins TRBV2 to TRBJ2-1; D not certain. CDR3 length: 13 residues. Per germline, CDR1 SNHLY and CDR2 FYNNEI. V was pared by 8 bases and J by 0 bases, with 8 bases between. The CDR3 region is CASLWGSYNEQFF. DNA of the CDR3: TGTGCCAGCCTTTGGGGCTCCTACAATGAGCAGTTCTTC.

The genes are TRBV18 and TRBJ2-2, with 7 bases that match TRBD1. This CDR3 contains 16 residues. CDR1 is KGHSH and CDR2 is LQKENI in the germline V gene. Trimming cost V 3 bases and J 4 bases; bases outside gene matches: 8. This chain's CDR3 is CASSPTGAASTGELFF. The CDR3 region has the DNA TGTGCCAGCTCACCTACAGGGGCGGCGAGCACCGGGGAGCTGTTTTTT.

This clone was seen only once. V gene TRBV18 combines with J gene TRBJ2-7; D gene ambiguous. The CDR3 length is 15 residues. V was trimmed by 3 bases and J by 2 bases, leaving 14 bases between them. CDR1 is KGHSH and CDR2 is LQKENI in the germline V gene. The CDR3 loop is CASSPPDLGAYEQYF. The CDR3 DNA reads as TGTGCCAGCTCACCCCCGGACCTTGGGGCCTACGAGCAGTACTTC.

Comment on this clone: Germline and junction disagree at one end, which may indicate a read error. V usage is TRBV7-2 and J usage is TRBJ1-1; maybe TRBD1 (5 bases). The CDR3 covers 12 residues. Germline V gene lookup returns CDR1 SGHTA and CDR2 FQGNSA. The CDR3 sequence: CNRRGVNTEAFF. DNA of the CDR3: TGCAATAGGAGGGGAGTGAACACTGAAGCTTTCTTT. Drawing the rest from reference TRBV7-2 and TRBJ1-1, the complete variable domain is GAGVSQSPSNKVTEKGKDVELRCDPISGHTALYWYRQSLGQGLEFLIYFQGNSAPDKSGLPSDRFSAERTGGSVSTLTIQRTQQEDSAVYLCNRRGVNTEAFFGQGTRLTVV.

V is TRBV6-5 and J is TRBJ2-7; the D gene is possibly TRBD2 (6 bases). This CDR3 spans 12 amino acids. Trimming left V 6 bases short and J 0 bases short, with 6 bases between. Germline V gives CDR1 MNHEY, CDR2 SVGAGI. In nucleotides, the CDR3 is TGTGCCAGCAGGGGGGGCTCCTACGAGCAGTACTTC. As protein: CASRGGSYEQYF.

V usage is TRBV7-2 and J usage is TRBJ1-5; 7 bases match TRBD1. CDR1 and CDR2 from the germline V gene are SGHTA and FQGNSA. J gave up 6 bases and V 5 bases, and 7 bases lay outside the gene matches. The CDR3 runs 14 residues. CDR3 DNA sequence: TGTGCCAGCAGCGCCGACAGGGTCGGTCAGCCCCAGCATTTT. It specifies CASSADRVGQPQHF.

The chain couples TRBV24-1 to TRBJ2-7; D gene unclear. The J call may be wrong; the DNA end is better matched by TRBJ2-1. The CDR3 spans 17 residues. In germline, CDR1 is KGHDR, CDR2 SFDVKD. The CDR3 protein is CATSDESTQRTYNEQFF. The CDR3 nucleotides are TGTGCCACCAGTGATGAGTCTACCCAACGCACCTACAATGAGCAGTTCTTC.

The J gene is TRBJ2-3, the V gene TRBV15; tentatively, D is TRBD1 or TRBD2 (6 bases each). With 1 base removed from V and 2 bases from J, the gap between germline ends came to 22 bases. The CDR3 length is 19 residues. CDR1 and CDR2 from the germline V gene are LNHNV and YYDKDF (reference sequence). Written as DNA, the CDR3 is TGTGCCACCAGCAGAGGGGGGGTACAGGGTCTGGGGACCACAGATACGCAGTATTTT. Translating it yields CATSRGGVQGLGTTDTQYF.

The chain couples TRBV11-1 to TRBJ2-3; D not certain. V was pared by 0 bases and J by 0 bases, with 4 bases between. CDR1 is SGHAT, CDR2 FQDESV, per germline (reference sequence). This CDR3 spans 14 amino acids. The CDR3 is CASSLADSTDTQYF. The CDR3 nucleotides are TGTGCCAGCAGCTTAGCGGACAGCACAGATACGCAGTATTTT.

This rearrangement joins TRBV30 to TRBJ2-7; 7 bases agree with TRBD2. The junction had 8 bases not matched to a gene; V was cut back by 5 bases and J by 1 base. Per the germline V gene, CDR1 is GTSNPN and CDR2 is SVGIG (reference sequence). The CDR3 runs 14 residues. The CDR3 loop is CAWVAGRGSYEQYF. CDR3 sequence (DNA): TGTGCCTGGGTAGCGGGTCGGGGGTCCTACGAGCAGTACTTC.

This chain uses TRBV19 with TRBJ1-5, with 9 nucleotides matching TRBD1. CDR3 length: 15 residues. The germline V gene encodes CDR1 LNHDA and CDR2 SQIVND (reference sequence). V was pared by 3 bases and J by 6 bases, with 6 bases of the junction left unmatched. CDR3 coding DNA: TGTGCCAGTAGTATGGAGGGGACAGGGTCTCAGCCCCAGCATTTT. Amino acid sequence: CASSMEGTGSQPQHF.

The chain recombines TRBV7-8 with TRBJ1-2; 8 bases are shared with TRBD1. The ends lost 2 bases at V and 3 bases at J; junction bases unmatched: 14. Per the germline V gene, CDR1 is SGHVS and CDR2 is FQNEAQ. CDR3 length equals 18 residues. This CDR3 reads CASSLYGRTGPVDYGYTF. CDR3 sequence (DNA): TGTGCCAGCAGCTTATACGGGCGGACAGGGCCGGTCGACTATGGCTACACCTTC.

The chain has TRBV19 and TRBJ1-1; perhaps TRBD1 as D (6 bases). The CDR3 runs to 13 residues. V gave up 5 bases and J gave up 8 bases, with 15 bases separating them. The germline gives CDR1 LNHDA, CDR2 SQIVND (reference sequence). CDR3 DNA sequence: TGTGCCAGTAGTCGACAGGCCGCCGGGGAAGCTTTCTTT. This sequence encodes CASSRQAAGEAFF.

The chain recombines TRBV7-8 with TRBJ2-7; D is unclear. CDR1 and CDR2 from the germline V gene are SGHVS and FQNEAQ. The V gene lost 3 bases and the J gene lost 4 bases, with 13 bases spanning the gap. The CDR3 is 14 amino acids. The CDR3 loop is CASSLLIGLYEQYF. The CDR3 DNA reads TGTGCCAGCAGCTTGCTTATCGGGTTGTACGAGCAGTACTTC.